This TCR beta chain was captured in a study of cytomegalovirus exposure and HLA in healthy donors. V gave up 7 bases and J gave up 6 bases; unmatched junction bases: 9. The CDR3 has 14 residues. Germline lookup yields CDR1 MNHNS and CDR2 SASEGT. On this clone: Its antigen is still unknown.

The donors were in the roughly 130-subject validation cohort; that cohort was separate from the 666-subject first cohort. Notes on the study in general: Per published reports, the classifier diagnosed cytomegalovirus status with high specificity and sensitivity. Among TCR beta chains, those listed as cytomegalovirus-associated numbered over 150. Specific recognition of CMV antigens was confirmed in vitro for three chains (all CMV-associated).

Some clones are missing from TCRdb's copy, which holds only in-frame ones; the method was immunoSEQ multiplex PCR. Here the sample spans around 250,000 clones, nearly 90% being singletons. The chain combines TRBV6-1 with TRBJ1-1, with 9 nucleotides matching TRBD1. The sequence was obtained from a woman aged 18-29 years in good health and CMV-seronegative. Sequences were obtained from PBMCs. CDR3: CASNHRGRVAEAFF. The CDR3 DNA follows: TGTGCCAGCAATCACAGGGGGCGCGTTGCTGAAGCTTTCTTT.